This is a list of T cell receptor beta chains from one sample in a study of blood T cell repertoires in COVID-19. Profiled with immunoSEQ multiplex PCR; TCRdb holds only in-frame clones, not every one. In the table there are 150,000 to 200,000 clones, over 80% of which are singletons. Specimen: peripheral blood. These receptors came from a woman aged 45-60 years with acute or convalescent COVID-19. The CDR3 runs from the conserved cysteine through the conserved F or W. The order of the fields is J gene, V gene, D gene, clone size, CDR3 length, CDR3 DNA, CDR3 protein. D genes are given only for firm matches. Part of the rows lack a size; the others show once, few, many or a class for expanded clones.

TRBJ1-2 | TRBV7-2 | . | . | 18 | TGTGCCAGCAGCTCAAACCTCTGGGGGGGGCAGAGAGCGAATGGCTACACCTTC | CASSSNLWGGQRANGYTF
TRBJ1-1 | TRBV18 | . | . | 14 | TGTGCCAGCTCATACGACGGTTTTCAGGCTGAAGCTTTCTTT | CASSYDGFQAEAFF
TRBJ2-7 | TRBV18 | . | . | 13 | TGTGCCAGCTCACCATTCGACAGCTACGAGCAGTACTTC | CASSPFDSYEQYF
TRBJ1-1 | TRBV29-1 | TRBD1 | . | 14 | TGCAGCGCTGGACAGGGATCAATGAACACTGAAGCTTTCTTT | CSAGQGSMNTEAFF
TRBJ1-3 | TRBV5-1 | TRBD1 | . | 15 | TGCGCCAGCGGAGAGACAGGGGCCGTCGGAAACACCATATATTTT | CASGETGAVGNTIYF
TRBJ2-1 | TRBV4-1 | TRBD2 | . | 15 | TGCGCCAGCAGCCAAGCGGTAGCGGGAGTGGGTGAGCAGTTCTTC | CASSQAVAGVGEQFF
TRBJ2-1 | TRBV6-1 | . | . | 13 | TGTGCCAGCAGTGATCTGGGGGGTGGTGAGCAGTTCTTC | CASSDLGGGEQFF
TRBJ2-1 | TRBV11-3 | . | . | 17 | TGTGCCAGCAGCTTAAGGGTCATGAGCGGGTTCTACAATGAGCAGTTCTTC | CASSLRVMSGFYNEQFF
TRBJ2-7 | TRBV3-1/TRBV3-2 | TRBD2 | . | 14 | TGTGCCAGCAGCGCTCAAGGCGGGAGTTACGAGCAGTACTTC | CASSAQGGSYEQYF
TRBJ2-3 | TRBV5-3 | TRBD2 | . | 15 | TGTGCCAGAAGCTTGGTAAGCGGGAGGACAGATACGCAGTATTTT | CARSLVSGRTDTQYF
TRBJ2-7 | TRBV5-1 | TRBD1 | . | 15 | TGCGCCAGCAGTTCCCGGGACAGGGTTCCCTACGAGCAGTACTTC | CASSSRDRVPYEQYF
TRBJ1-4 | TRBV29-1 | . | . | 14 | TGCAGCGTTGGGGAGGGGCCGCCGGGTGAAAAACTGTTTTTT | CSVGEGPPGEKLFF
TRBJ1-1 | TRBV19 | TRBD1 | . | 13 | TGTGCCAGTAGTATGACAGGGATCACTGAAGCTTTCTTT | CASSMTGITEAFF
TRBJ2-2 | TRBV9 | . | . | 15 | TGTGCCAGCAGCGTAGCTCTCAGGGATAACGGGGAGCTGTTTTTT | CASSVALRDNGELFF
TRBJ2-1 | TRBV5-6 | TRBD2 | . | 14 | TGTGCCAGCAGCTTAGCGGGGCCTTACAATGAGCAGTTCTTC | CASSLAGPYNEQFF
TRBJ2-3 | TRBV13 | . | . | 16 | TGTGCCAGCAGCTTACGGAGACAGGCGGAGACAGATACGCAGTATTTT | CASSLRRQAETDTQYF
TRBJ1-1 | TRBV7-9 | TRBD1 | . | 16 | TGTGCCAGCAGCTTAGGACAGGGGAGAATGAACACTGAAGCTTTCTTT | CASSLGQGRMNTEAFF
TRBJ1-5 | TRBV2 | . | . | 14 | TGTGCCAGCAGTGAGGGGGCAGGGCACCAGCCCCAGCATTTT | CASSEGAGHQPQHF
TRBJ2-7 | TRBV30 | . | . | 13 | TGTGCCTGGAGCCTTTCAGGGAAAGGCATTCTGTACTTC | CAWSLSGKGILYF
TRBJ2-5 | TRBV6-5 | TRBD1 | . | 13 | TGTGCCAGCAAACCAGGGGGCGGTGAGACCCAGTACTTC | CASKPGGGETQYF
TRBJ2-5 | TRBV7-2 | TRBD2 | . | 14 | TGTGCCAGCAGTGGACTAGCGGGAGTTGAGACCCAGTACTTC | CASSGLAGVETQYF
TRBJ1-6 | TRBV3-1/TRBV3-2 | TRBD1 | . | 18 | TGTGCCAGCAGCGCACACAGGGGGCCCTTTCCCTATAATTCACCCCTCCACTTT | CASSAHRGPFPYNSPLHF
TRBJ1-2 | TRBV18 | TRBD1 | . | 15 | TGTGCCAGCTCACCACACCAGGGGGCTTACGATGGCTACACCTTC | CASSPHQGAYDGYTF
TRBJ1-2 | TRBV15 | TRBD1 | . | 16 | TGTGCCACCAGCAGAGTACGGGACAGCTCTGCCTATGGCTACACCTTC | CATSRVRDSSAYGYTF
TRBJ1-4 | TRBV25-1 | . | . | 15 | TGTGCCAGCAGTGAAAACACAGCTGCTAATGAAAAACTGTTTTTT | CASSENTAANEKLFF
TRBJ2-7 | TRBV7-9 | TRBD1 | . | 16 | TGTGCCAGCAGCACGGGGACAGCCCCCAGCTCCTACGAGCAGTACTTC | CASSTGTAPSSYEQYF
TRBJ1-3 | TRBV4-3 | . | . | 17 | TGCGCCAGCAGCCAAGTTGGGGGGACTATCTCTGGAAACACCATATATTTT | CASSQVGGTISGNTIYF
TRBJ2-3 | TRBV6-1 | . | . | 16 | TGTGCCAGCAGTGAACAGGGTGTACCGGGCACAGATACGCAGTATTTT | CASSEQGVPGTDTQYF
TRBJ1-2 | TRBV11-2 | . | . | 16 | TGTGCCAGCAGCTCACAATCAACGACAGGAGCCTATGGCTACACCTTC | CASSSQSTTGAYGYTF
TRBJ1-2 | TRBV14 | . | . | 14 | TGTGCCAGCAGCATCCTACAGGGTCCCTATGGCTACACCTTC | CASSILQGPYGYTF
TRBJ1-5 | TRBV4-1 | . | . | 14 | TGCGCCAGCAGTACCCTGGGGGGGGTACAGCCCCAGCATTTT | CASSTLGGVQPQHF
TRBJ1-4 | TRBV4-3 | . | . | 15 | TGCGCCAGCAGCGTTACGTTCGGGGGGGACGAAAAACTGTTTTTT | CASSVTFGGDEKLFF
TRBJ1-4 | TRBV21-1 | . | . | 17 | TGTGCCAGCAGCAAACTCACCACAGGGTGGCTACGAGAAAAACTGTTTTTT | CASSKLTTGWLREKLFF
TRBJ2-7 | TRBV2 | . | . | 12 | TGTGCCAGCAGGATGGCCACGTACGAGCAGTACTTC | CASRMATYEQYF
TRBJ2-7 | TRBV12-3/TRBV12-4 | . | . | 11 | TGTGCCAGCAGGGAGTCGGGGGAGCAGTACTTC | CASRESGEQYF
TRBJ1-5 | TRBV11-2 | . | . | 13 | TGTGCCAGCAGTACCGCGGACAATCAGCCCCAGCATTTT | CASSTADNQPQHF
TRBJ2-2 | TRBV24-1 | . | . | 17 | TGTGCCACCAGTCGGGGAACAGGGCCTTCCGACACCGGGGAGCTGTTTTTT | CATSRGTGPSDTGELFF
TRBJ2-6 | TRBV10-3 | . | . | 17 | TGTGCCATCAAACCGGGACTCTTGGGGGCTGGGGCCAACGTCCTGACTTTC | CAIKPGLLGAGANVLTF
TRBJ2-1 | TRBV5-1 | TRBD2 | . | 14 | TGCGCCAGCAGCGACGGGACTAGCGGGGATGAGCAGTTCTTC | CASSDGTSGDEQFF
TRBJ2-7 | TRBV9 | . | . | 14 | TGTGCCAGCAGCCCTACCGGGACAACCGACGAGCAGTACTTC | CASSPTGTTDEQYF
TRBJ1-1 | TRBV25-1 | . | . | 11 | TGTGCCAGCACTAGGGGAACTGAAGCTTTCTTT | CASTRGTEAFF
TRBJ1-6 | TRBV4-1 | . | . | 13 | TGCGCCAGCAGCCTTGCAGATAATTCACCCCTCCACTTT | CASSLADNSPLHF
TRBJ2-3 | TRBV3-1/TRBV3-2 | TRBD2 | . | 18 | TGTGCCAGCAGCCCAACCCGTCCCAGCGGGAGGGGGGTAGATACGCAGTATTTT | CASSPTRPSGRGVDTQYF
TRBJ2-7 | TRBV19 | TRBD2 | . | 12 | TGTGCCAGTAGTGGGGGGGCCTACGAGCAGTACTTC | CASSGGAYEQYF
TRBJ2-1 | TRBV9 | TRBD2 | . | 16 | TGTGCCAGCAGCGTAGCTGGCGCGGGGGGGTACAATGAGCAGTTCTTC | CASSVAGAGGYNEQFF
TRBJ2-7 | TRBV6-2/TRBV6-3 | TRBD2 | few | 15 | TGTGCCAGCAGTTCCCCTAGCGGGAGTATATACGAGCAGTACTTC | CASSSPSGSIYEQYF